This T cell receptor (beta chain) is drawn from a study of cytomegalovirus exposure and HLA in healthy donors. Study-level results: A classifier reportedly called cytomegalovirus status with high sensitivity and specificity. Specific recognition of CMV antigens was confirmed in vitro for a few chains (all CMV-associated).

Germline loops: CDR1 MNHEY, CDR2 SMNVEV (reference sequence). The junction had 14 bases not matched to a gene; V was cut back by 9 bases and J by 2 bases. The CDR3 is 18 amino acids. A note on this clone: Antigen unknown.

PCR used 60 Vbeta primers and 13 Jbeta primers. The protocol was immunoSEQ multiplex PCR, while the TCRdb copy is restricted to in-frame clones and leaves out a portion. The sample holds 150,000 to 200,000 clones, roughly 84% seen once. Material for sequencing was PBMCs. This sequence originates from a boy between 10 and 17 years old in good health and CMV-seronegative. The V call is TRBV27, the J call TRBJ1-6, with TRBD1 matching 9 bases. The CDR3 nucleotides are TGTGCCAGTTCCTTTTTGCAGACAGGGGGTCCCTATAATTCACCCCTCCACTTT. This encodes CASSFLQTGGPYNSPLHF.